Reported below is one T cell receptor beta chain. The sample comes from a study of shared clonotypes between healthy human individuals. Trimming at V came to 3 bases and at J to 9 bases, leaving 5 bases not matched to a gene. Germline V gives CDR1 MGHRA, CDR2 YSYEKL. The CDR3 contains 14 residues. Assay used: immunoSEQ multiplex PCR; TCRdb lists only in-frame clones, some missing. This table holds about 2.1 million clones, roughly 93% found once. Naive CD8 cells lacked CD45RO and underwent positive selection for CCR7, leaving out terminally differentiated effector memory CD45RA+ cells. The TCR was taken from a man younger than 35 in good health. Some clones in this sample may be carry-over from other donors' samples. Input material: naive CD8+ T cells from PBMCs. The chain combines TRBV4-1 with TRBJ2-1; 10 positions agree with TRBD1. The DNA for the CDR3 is TGCGCCAGCAGCCAGTTGACAGGGGGCAGTGAGCAGTTCTTC. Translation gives CASSQLTGGSEQFF.